Presented here are 21 T cell receptor beta chains from one specimen sequenced in a study of blood T cell repertoires in COVID-19 (dated by TCRdb to about 2020). Preparation of the library involved the immunoSEQ multiplex PCR assay. The immuneACCESS repertoire file appears here via TCRdb, limited to in-frame rearrangements. These files lack a portion of the clones; in checked studies, under half of the deficit traces to unresolved V genes, and the cause of the others is not known. The sample profile shows 250,000 or so clones; 70% to 75% of them were found once. About 3.1% of the sample lies in the top ten. The source material was peripheral blood. All receptors come from a woman aged 80 or older with acute or convalescent COVID-19.

The chain recombines TRBV5-4 with TRBJ1-1; the match to TRBD1 covers 12 bases. V was pared by 0 bases and J by 10 bases, with 4 bases of the junction left unmatched. The CDR3 contains 14 residues. Per germline, CDR1 SGHNT and CDR2 YYREEE (reference sequence). The DNA for the CDR3 is TGTGCCAGCAGCTTGGTAGGGACAGGGGGCTCAGCTTTCTTT. This translates into CASSLVGTGGSAFF.

As regards this clone: The junction differs from germline at one of its ends, possibly a read error. This chain links TRBV6-5 with TRBJ1-2, with 8 bases identical to TRBD1. Germline CDR1 and CDR2: MNHEY and SVGAGI. The CDR3 covers 13 residues. DNA for the CDR3: TGTGCCAGCGCTAGAGGACAGGGACAACTGAACGCCTTC. Its protein is CASARGQGQLNAF.

This clone was seen a handful of times. The CDR3: CASSRLKTKSGELFF. CDR3 coding DNA: TGTGCCAGCAGCCGCTTGAAGACTAAGAGCGGGGAGCTGTTTTTT. The chain combines TRBV3-1 (or the pseudogene TRBV3-2) with TRBJ2-2, with a tentative D call TRBD2 (5 bases). The CDR3 totals 15 residues. V shed 4 bases and J shed 7 bases, with 16 bases lying between them. Germline V lookup: CDR1 LGHDT, CDR2 YNNKEL (reference sequence).

A few counts support this clone. V is TRBV10-2 and J is TRBJ2-7; 8 nucleotides align to TRBD2. V trimming: 3 bases; J trimming: 2 bases; junction bases outside the gene matches: 6. Germline V gives CDR1 WSHSY, CDR2 SAAADI. The CDR3 is 15 residues long. The CDR3 protein is CASSDHGLAPYEQYF. The DNA for the CDR3 is TGCGCCAGCAGTGATCACGGACTAGCCCCCTACGAGCAGTACTTC.

The chain employs TRBV7-6 and TRBJ1-2, with 10 bases lining up with TRBD1. V shed 5 bases, J shed 4 bases, and the junction held 10 bases outside the gene matches. Germline V gene sequence: CDR1 SGHVS, CDR2 FNYEAQ. CDR3 size: 16 residues. The CDR3 loop is CASSPRTGGGIYGYTF. The CDR3 DNA sequence: TGTGCCAGCAGCCCCAGGACAGGGGGAGGAATCTATGGCTACACCTTC.

This clone came up a few times. This chain links TRBV5-1 with TRBJ2-2; 9 nucleotides line up with TRBD2. CDR1 and CDR2 from the germline V gene are SGHRS and YFSETQ. The CDR3 extends over 18 amino acids. With V trimmed by 4 bases and J by 0 bases, 10 bases remained unmatched. The CDR3 is CASSKLAGLNANTGELFF. CDR3 nucleotide sequence: TGCGCCAGCAGCAAGCTAGCGGGACTAAACGCGAACACCGGGGAGCTGTTTTTT.

The chain joins TRBV5-1 to TRBJ1-1, with D possibly TRBD1 on 6 matching bases. The CDR3 runs 14 residues. V lost 1 base to trimming and J lost 3 bases, with 10 bases between them. CDR1 is SGHRS and CDR2 is YFSETQ in the germline V gene. This CDR3 is CASSLWPGDTEAFF. In nucleotides, the CDR3 is TGCGCCAGCAGCTTGTGGCCAGGGGACACTGAAGCTTTCTTT.

The J gene is TRBJ1-6, the V gene TRBV6-5; D call uncertain. This CDR3 is 14 amino acids long. Per the germline V gene, CDR1 is MNHEY and CDR2 is SVGAGI. Trimming took off 0 bases at V and 7 bases at J, with 7 bases between the two ends. The CDR3 spells CASSYSGRNSPLHF. CDR3 DNA sequence: TGTGCCAGCAGTTACTCTGGGAGGAATTCACCCCTCCACTTT.

In its sample, this clone was seen a few times. The genes are TRBV7-9 and TRBJ1-5, with no clear D. V lost 5 bases and J 3 bases, leaving 14 bases between the germline ends. The CDR3 covers 15 residues. CDR1 is SEHNR, CDR2 FQNEAQ, per germline (reference sequence). The CDR3 loop is CASSISVGINQPQHF. As DNA, the CDR3 is TGTGCCAGCAGCATCTCTGTGGGCATCAATCAGCCCCAGCATTTT.

The V call is TRBV5-5, the J call TRBJ1-2, with TRBD1 identical over 9 bases. The CDR3 has 17 amino acids. V trimming: 4 bases; J trimming: 3 bases; junction bases outside the gene matches: 13. Germline CDR1 reads SGHKS; CDR2 reads YYEKEE (reference sequence). This chain's CDR3 is CASSGTGTGYLDYGYTF. The CDR3 region has the DNA TGTGCCAGCAGCGGAACCGGGACAGGGTATCTCGACTATGGCTACACCTTC.

CDR3 bases: TGTGCCAGCAGCTTAATGGCCAGGGGGCGGGGAAACACCATATATTTT. Translating it yields CASSLMARGRGNTIYF. This chain connects TRBV7-2 to TRBJ1-3; 8 bases align to TRBD1. Trimming at V came to 2 bases and at J to 4 bases, leaving 7 bases not matched to a gene. Looked up from germline, CDR1 is SGHTA and CDR2 is FQGNSA. The CDR3 sequence is 16 residues long.

This clone has only one observation. A junction boundary mismatches the germline segment, possibly from a read error. This chain joins TRBV2 and TRBJ2-3; 8 bases line up with TRBD1. CDR3 length: 13 residues. Germline CDR1 reads SNHLY; CDR2 reads FYNNEI. The chain's CDR3 is CASGDRGSDTQYF. In nucleotides, the CDR3 is TGTGCCAGCGGTGACAGGGGATCAGATACGCAGTATTTT. Full variable domain (remainder filled in from reference TRBV2 and TRBJ2-3): EPEVTQTPSHQVTQMGQEVILRCVPISNHLYFYWYRQILGQKVEFLVSFYNNEISEKSEIFDDQFSVERPDGSNFTLKIRSTKLEDSAMYFCASGDRGSDTQYFGPGTRLTVL.

The chain carries TRBV19 and TRBJ2-7, with D perhaps TRBD1 (5 bases). Trimming took off 1 base at V and 2 bases at J, with 15 bases between the two ends. The germline V gene encodes CDR1 LNHDA and CDR2 SQIVND (reference sequence). CDR3 length: 16 residues. The CDR3 DNA reads as TGTGCCAGTAGTATAGCACCAGGGCTAGGGGCCTACGAGCAGTACTTC. Amino acid sequence: CASSIAPGLGAYEQYF.

V usage is TRBV6-6 and J usage is TRBJ2-2; D uncertain. V was trimmed by 5 bases and J by 1 base, leaving 11 bases between them. Germline-derived CDR1 and CDR2 are MNHNY and SVGAGI (reference sequence). The CDR3 sequence is 15 residues long. CDR3 sequence reads: CASSPQAGNTGELFF. In DNA form, the CDR3 reads TGTGCCAGCAGTCCCCAGGCAGGGAACACCGGGGAGCTGTTTTTT.

The chain recombines TRBV11-2 with TRBJ1-3; the match to TRBD1 covers 10 bases. The germline CDR1 and CDR2 sequences are SGHAT and FQNNGV. This CDR3 region has 14 residues. Losses at the gene ends were 5 bases for V and 8 bases for J; bases not matched to a gene: 6. CDR3 DNA sequence: TGTGCCAGCAGCACCAATGGACAGGGGGACACCATATATTTT. Amino acid sequence: CASSTNGQGDTIYF.

The chain links TRBV2 to TRBJ1-2, with D perhaps matching TRBD1 (6 bases). The V gene lost 5 bases and the J gene lost 6 bases, with 19 bases spanning the gap. This CDR3 spans 15 amino acids. Germline assignment: CDR1 SNHLY and CDR2 FYNNEI. The chain's CDR3 is CASSLAQNRAHGYTF. The CDR3 nucleotides read TGTGCCAGCAGTTTGGCCCAGAACAGGGCCCATGGCTACACCTTC.

This clone is a singleton in its sample. V and J are TRBV18 and TRBJ1-2, with 8 nucleotides matching TRBD1. V lost 4 bases and J lost 9; bases outside the gene matches: 4. The germline gives CDR1 KGHSH, CDR2 LQKENI. There are 12 residues in the CDR3. CDR3 bases: TGTGCCAGCTCACACGGACAGGGTAGCTACACCTTC. Protein product: CASSHGQGSYTF.

The chain links TRBV19 to TRBJ1-3; D remains unclear. Trimming cost V 5 bases and J 0 bases, with 11 bases left between them. CDR3 length equals 15 residues. Per the germline V gene, CDR1 is LNHDA and CDR2 is SQIVND (reference sequence). The CDR3 bases are TGTGCCAGTAGTCGGACGGGGAGCTCTGGAAACACCATATATTTT. Translating it yields CASSRTGSSGNTIYF.

CDR3 coding DNA: TGTGCCAGCAGCCAAGCGGGGGGCGAGTATGGCTACACCTTC. It is translated as CASSQAGGEYGYTF. The V gene is TRBV4-2, the J gene TRBJ1-2, with D tentatively TRBD1 (6 bases). The CDR3 runs to 14 residues. Per germline, CDR1 LGHNA and CDR2 YNFKEQ. V shed 1 base and J shed 5 bases, with 11 bases lying between them.

This clone was recorded only once. This chain connects TRBV7-7 to TRBJ2-7; 12 bases match TRBD2. After removal of 5 bases from V and 5 bases from J, the junction contained 4 bases not matched to a gene. In germline, CDR1 is SSHAT, CDR2 FNYEAQ (reference sequence). CDR3 length: 14 residues. The CDR3 region has the DNA TGTGCCAGCAGCCCACTAGCGGGAGGAAACGAGCAGTACTTC. Translation: CASSPLAGGNEQYF.

V and J are TRBV5-4 and TRBJ1-2; tentatively, D is TRBD1 (5 bases). Germline V gives CDR1 SGHNT, CDR2 YYREEE (reference sequence). V lost 5 bases and J 4 bases, leaving 15 bases between the germline ends. CDR3 length: 14 amino acids. The chain's CDR3 is CASRRLGGSYGYTF. In nucleotides, the CDR3 is TGTGCCAGCAGACGGCTGGGGGGTTCCTATGGCTACACCTTC.